This T cell receptor (beta chain) was recovered during a study of T and B cells in COVID-19 patients. Study-wide findings and caveats: CD4+, regulatory T cell, CD8+ and sorted SARS-CoV-2-responsive or tetramer+ T cells were not yet sequenced. Of 2,331 TCR clusters found only in the recovered cohort, approximately 34 had low generation probability.

TRB was amplified from about 260-540 ng of blood genomic DNA. BIOMED2 TRB-A/B primer pools were used in multiplex TRB PCR. In TCRdb, the multiplex PCR reads were re-called with MiXCR into one record per CDR3 protein. The table includes a few thousand distinct CDR3 sequences, roughly 24% detected once. This CDR3 region has 13 residues. V lost 4 bases, J lost 8 bases, and 11 bases lay in between. Germline CDR1 reads MNHEY; CDR2 reads SVGEGT. A few counts support this clonotype. Its antigen is currently unknown. V and J are TRBV6-2 or TRBV6-3 and TRBJ1-4; a possible D gene is TRBD1 (5 bases). The clonotype was recovered from a human donor with active COVID-19. Sequencing input: blood. CDR3 bases: TGTGCCAGCAGTTCCGTCGGGACCGAAAAACTGTTTTTT. Protein: CASSSVGTEKLFF.